These 29 T cell receptor beta chains came from one sample sequenced in a study of blood T cells in healthy people across ages. Next came a second PCR, run for about 7 to 12 cycles, which used a sample-barcoded 5' primer along with a J-beta primer mix. From the 5' RACE reads, TCRdb called clonotypes with MiXCR, one entry per CDR3 protein. The sample carries 850,000 to 1,000,000 distinct CDR3 sequences, roughly 51% recorded once. The sequenced sample was blood. The receptor set was obtained from a woman aged 55-75 years in good health.

The CDR3 DNA reads TGTGCCAGCTCACCACTCCCCGGAATGCATCGGGACTCAAACACAGATACGCAGTATTTT. It codes for CASSPLPGMHRDSNTDTQYF. The chain joins TRBV18 to TRBJ2-3; perhaps TRBD2 as D (6 bases). The CDR3 sequence is 20 residues long. The germline V gene encodes CDR1 KGHSH and CDR2 LQKENI. V dropped 1 base and J dropped 2 bases, with 25 bases sitting between them. Full variable domain (remainder filled in from reference TRBV18 and TRBJ2-3): NAGVMQNPRHLVRRRGQEARLRCSPMKGHSHVYWYRQLPEEGLKFMVYLQKENIIDESGMPKERFSAEFPKEGPSILRIQQVVRGDSAAYFCASSPLPGMHRDSNTDTQYFGPGTRLTVL.

This clonotype has only a few counts. V and J are TRBV21-1 and TRBJ2-5; the DNA was not used to check the table's D call, TRBD2. The assigned J gene may be wrong: the sequence end matches TRBJ2-7 better. TRBV21-1 corresponds to a pseudogene. There are 15 residues in the CDR3. The CDR3 nucleotides are TGTGCCAGCAGCAAAGCACTGGACGGCCCTCGCGAGCAGTACTTC. It yields the protein CASSKALDGPREQYF.

This rearrangement joins TRBV7-2 to TRBJ2-1; D is ambiguous. From germline, CDR1 is SGHTA and CDR2 FQGNSA. The CDR3 runs 12 residues. V was cut by 5 bases and J by 8 bases, with 10 bases left in between. CDR3 amino acids: CASSPFVYEQFF. In DNA form, the CDR3 reads TGTGCCAGCAGCCCATTTGTGTATGAGCAGTTCTTC.

This clonotype was seen more than once but under ten times. This chain joins TRBV20-1 and TRBJ2-1; D possibly corresponds to TRBD2 (6 bases). The CDR3 spans 14 residues. V lost 7 bases and J 7 bases, leaving 20 bases between the germline ends. Germline V CDR1 and CDR2: DFQATT, SNEGSKA (reference sequence). CDR3 coding DNA: TGCAGTGTTTGCAGGACGGGGAGGCCTAATGAGCAGTTCTTC. Its protein is CSVCRTGRPNEQFF.

The table lists this clonotype with a few counts. The rearrangement uses TRBV20-1 and TRBJ2-5, with D maybe TRBD1 (6 bases). Trimming cost V 3 bases and J 6 bases, with 8 bases left between them. The germline gives CDR1 DFQATT, CDR2 SNEGSKA (reference sequence). The CDR3 has 11 amino acids. The CDR3 sequence: CSASGTQTQYF. CDR3 in DNA: TGCAGTGCTAGTGGGACACAGACCCAGTACTTC.

The sample holds a few counts of this clonotype. V is TRBV4-1 and J is TRBJ1-4; TRBD1 aligns across 8 bases. This CDR3 comprises 19 residues. Germline V CDR1 and CDR2: MGHRA, YSYEKL. The junction had 12 bases not matched to a gene; V was cut back by 3 bases and J by 0 bases. This chain's CDR3 is CASSQERDRLTPTNEKLFF. The CDR3 region has the DNA TGCGCCAGCAGCCAGGAACGGGACAGGTTGACACCAACTAATGAAAAACTGTTTTTT.

This clonotype was recorded only once. The chain recombines TRBV20-1 with TRBJ2-1; 7 bases align to TRBD2. The trim removed 4 bases at V and 6 bases at J, leaving 12 bases unmatched. The CDR3 contains 15 residues. Germline CDR1 reads DFQATT; CDR2 reads SNEGSKA (reference sequence). The CDR3 region is CSATSGLALGNEQFF. The CDR3 DNA reads TGCAGTGCTACTAGCGGCCTAGCGTTGGGCAATGAGCAGTTCTTC.

Comment on this clonotype: A read error is possible here, since a much larger clone lies one base away. The chain is built from TRBV6-2 or TRBV6-3 and TRBJ2-5, with D perhaps matching TRBD1 (6 bases). CDR3 size: 14 residues. CDR1 is MNHEY and CDR2 is SVGEGT in the germline V gene. CDR3 in DNA: TGTGTCAGCAGCCCCGACAGGCCCCAAGAGACCCAGTACTTC. Translated, it gives CVSSPDRPQETQYF.

The CDR3 sequence: CSALSDSGSYEQYF. In DNA, the CDR3 is TGCAGTGCCCTATCCGACTCCGGGAGCTACGAGCAGTACTTC. The chain carries TRBV20-1 and TRBJ2-7; the D gene is possibly TRBD2 (6 bases). Germline values: CDR1 DFQATT, CDR2 SNEGSKA (reference sequence). The CDR3 contains 14 residues. V was cut by 6 bases and J by 3 bases, with 18 bases left in between.

This rearrangement joins TRBV20-1 to TRBJ2-7; D is uncertain. The CDR3 spans 16 residues. V lost 1 base and J 1 base, leaving 17 bases between the germline ends. Germline lookup yields CDR1 DFQATT and CDR2 SNEGSKA (reference sequence). The CDR3 DNA is TGCAGTGCTAGAGCAGTATGGTCAGGCCTATCCTACGAGCAGTACTTC. This encodes CSARAVWSGLSYEQYF.

A single count supports this clonotype. CDR3 amino acids: CASSERDRANEKLFF. CDR3 nucleotides: TGTGCCAGCAGTGAACGGGACAGGGCCAATGAAAAACTGTTTTTT. V and J are TRBV25-1 and TRBJ1-4; 9 bases agree with TRBD1. Per the germline V gene, CDR1 is MGHDK and CDR2 is SYGVNS. Germline trimming cut 2 bases from V and 5 bases from J; bases unmatched to any gene: 3. This CDR3 comprises 15 residues.

This chain joins TRBV7-8 and TRBJ2-1, with 7 bases identical to TRBD2. Germline CDR1 is SGHVS and CDR2 is FQNEAQ. The junction had 10 bases not matched to a gene; V was cut back by 3 bases and J by 5 bases. The CDR3 consists of 16 residues. The CDR3 reads CASSFLARGEDNEQFF. CDR3 DNA sequence: TGTGCCAGCAGCTTCTTAGCCCGGGGGGAAGACAATGAGCAGTTCTTC.

The chain carries TRBV24-1 and TRBJ2-5; tentative D call: TRBD2 (6 bases). Looked up from germline, CDR1 is KGHDR and CDR2 is SFDVKD. The CDR3 is 15 amino acids. The V end was cut by 4 bases, the J end by 1 base, with 12 bases between. The CDR3 is CATSDTLAAQETQYF. CDR3 nucleotides: TGTGCCACCAGTGACACTTTAGCGGCCCAAGAGACCCAGTACTTC.

The rearrangement joins TRBV14 to TRBJ2-3, with D perhaps TRBD1 (6 bases). This CDR3 comprises 12 residues. Germline V gene sequence: CDR1 SGHDN, CDR2 FVKESK. Between the trimmed V and J ends, which lost 7 bases and 3 bases, there was a span of 8 bases. The CDR3 nucleotides read TGTGCCAGCAAAGGGGGAACAGATACGCAGTATTTT. This codes for CASKGGTDTQYF.

Regarding this clonotype: At one end, the junction sequence differs from germline, possibly due to a read error. CDR3 nucleotides: TGTGCCAGCTCCCGCCAGGTCACGCAGCGAGAGACCCTGTACTTC. This codes for CASSRQVTQRETLYF. The chain links TRBV18 to TRBJ2-5; no clear D. Germline V gives CDR1 KGHSH, CDR2 LQKENI. The CDR3 has 15 residues.

This clonotype turned up a few times. The genes are TRBV10-3 and TRBJ2-7; no reliable D call. Germline V gene lookup returns CDR1 ENHRY and CDR2 SYGVKD. Trimming removed 2 bases at V and 1 base at J, with 9 bases between. This CDR3 contains 14 residues. The CDR3 spells CAISEENGSYEQYF. The CDR3 DNA reads as TGTGCCATCAGTGAGGAGAACGGATCCTACGAGCAGTACTTC.

This clonotype has a handful of counts. In DNA, the CDR3 is TGTGCCAGCAGTCCCACTCCGAACGACCAGAATACGCAGTATTTT. Translation: CASSPTPNDQNTQYF. The rearrangement joins TRBV27 to TRBJ2-3; no firm D call. There are 15 residues in the CDR3. CDR1 and CDR2 from the germline V gene are MNHEY and SMNVEV (reference sequence). The V end was cut by 5 bases, the J end by 7 bases, with 19 bases between.

V is TRBV12-3 or TRBV12-4 and J is TRBJ1-2; no definite D call. V gave up 2 bases and J gave up 5 bases, with 12 bases separating them. The CDR3 has 14 residues. Written as DNA, the CDR3 is TGTGCCAGCAGTTTAAATGGGGTTGCGTATGGCTACACCTTC. This gives the protein CASSLNGVAYGYTF.

The V and J genes are TRBV6-2 or TRBV6-3 and TRBJ2-7; D tentatively reads TRBD1 or TRBD2 (5 bases each). The J call may be in error: the DNA end matches TRBJ2-5 better. This CDR3 comprises 14 residues. Germline lookup yields CDR1 MNHEY and CDR2 SVGEGT. The CDR3 nucleotides are TGTGCCAGTTTGAGGCAGGCAGGGACGGAGACCCAGTACTTC. It encodes CASLRQAGTETQYF.

V is TRBV11-2 and J is TRBJ2-5; 8 bases line up with TRBD1. This CDR3 contains 14 residues. CDR1 is SGHAT, CDR2 FQNNGV, per germline. The junction had 13 bases not matched to a gene; V was cut back by 5 bases and J by 11 bases. CDR3: CASSLMQGAREQYF. CDR3 DNA sequence: TGTGCCAGCAGCCTGATGCAGGGGGCGCGTGAGCAGTACTTC.

As regards this clonotype: At one end, the junction sequence differs from germline, possibly due to a read error. This chain connects TRBV4-1 to TRBJ2-7; 9 bases line up with TRBD2. Germline lookup yields CDR1 MGHRA and CDR2 YSYEKL. The CDR3 runs 19 residues. The CDR3 here is CASSPTPGLGTSRPYEQYF. In nucleotides, the CDR3 is TGCGCCAGCAGCCCAACCCCGGGACTAGGGACTAGCCGACCCTATGAGCAGTACTTC.

The chain combines TRBV20-1 with TRBJ1-2; 7 bases match TRBD1. The CDR3 has 13 amino acids. J gave up 3 bases and V 4 bases, and 5 bases lay outside the gene matches. The germline CDR1 and CDR2 sequences are DFQATT and SNEGSKA (reference sequence). The CDR3 spells CSATGGLYYGYTF. The CDR3 bases are TGCAGTGCTACAGGGGGTCTTTACTATGGCTACACCTTC.

In its sample, this clonotype was seen a few times. The chain has TRBV10-3 and TRBJ1-2; no clear D. The germline CDR1 and CDR2 sequences are ENHRY and SYGVKD. V was pared by 4 bases and J by 2 bases, with 8 bases between. CDR3 length: 13 amino acids. CDR3 sequence (DNA): TGTGCCATCAGTGGAGGGCCGAACTATGGCTACACCTTC. It codes for CAISGGPNYGYTF.

V gene TRBV20-1 combines with J gene TRBJ1-2, with TRBD1 as a possible D gene (5 bases). Germline CDR1 DFQATT, CDR2 SNEGSKA (reference sequence). CDR3 length equals 14 residues. The V end was cut by 0 bases, the J end by 2 bases, with 10 bases between. The CDR3 nucleotides read TGCAGTGCTAGAGACAGGGTTTTCAACTATGGCTACACCTTC. Translated, it gives CSARDRVFNYGYTF.

V usage is TRBV20-1 and J usage is TRBJ2-3; 7 nucleotides line up with TRBD2. V lost 4 bases to trimming and J lost 5 bases; unmatched junction nucleotides: 21. The CDR3 runs 18 residues. Germline values: CDR1 DFQATT, CDR2 SNEGSKA (reference sequence). CDR3 in amino acids: CSATDPFGRRVHGDTQYF. The CDR3 DNA reads as TGCAGTGCTACTGACCCATTCGGGAGGCGGGTTCACGGAGATACGCAGTATTTT.

Comments on this clonotype: A read error is possible here, since a much larger clone lies one base away. The genes are TRBV6-2 or TRBV6-3 and TRBJ2-1; TRBD2 matches 9 bases. The V gene end was trimmed by 2 bases and the J gene end by 5 bases; junction bases not matched to a gene: 4. The CDR3 length is 15 residues. Germline V CDR1 and CDR2: MNHEY, SVGEGT. CDR3 sequence: CASSYETSGNNEQFF. DNA for the CDR3: TGTGCCAGCAGTTACGAGACTAGCGGAAACAATGAGCAGTTCTTC.

This clonotype was counted a few times. This sequence may be a read error, since a much larger clone differs from it by one base. The CDR3 loop reads CASSPSGGNEQYF. CDR3 bases: TGTGCCAGCTCTCCATCCGGGGGCAATGAGCAGTACTTC. The V gene is TRBV18, the J gene TRBJ2-7; D is tentatively TRBD1 or TRBD2 (6 bases each). Per the germline V gene, CDR1 is KGHSH and CDR2 is LQKENI. Trimming took 6 bases from V and 7 from J, leaving 16 bases between them. This CDR3 region has 13 residues.

The V call is TRBV29-1, the J call TRBJ2-5; a possible D gene is TRBD2 (6 bases). Per the germline V gene, CDR1 is SQVTM and CDR2 is ANQGSEA. Trimming cost V 4 bases and J 5 bases, with 11 bases left between them. The CDR3 runs 12 residues. CDR3 DNA: TGCAGCGTTGTGGGGGGATTCGAGACCCAGTACTTC. This translates into CSVVGGFETQYF.

This CDR3 is CASSSDAIFGKTQYF. In DNA, the CDR3 is TGTGCCAGCAGTTCGGATGCTATATTTGGCAAGACCCAGTACTTC. The chain has TRBV28 and TRBJ2-7; D remains unclear. The end of the DNA is better explained by TRBJ2-5, so the J call may be wrong. The CDR3 totals 15 residues. Germline CDR1 MDHEN, CDR2 SYDVKM.